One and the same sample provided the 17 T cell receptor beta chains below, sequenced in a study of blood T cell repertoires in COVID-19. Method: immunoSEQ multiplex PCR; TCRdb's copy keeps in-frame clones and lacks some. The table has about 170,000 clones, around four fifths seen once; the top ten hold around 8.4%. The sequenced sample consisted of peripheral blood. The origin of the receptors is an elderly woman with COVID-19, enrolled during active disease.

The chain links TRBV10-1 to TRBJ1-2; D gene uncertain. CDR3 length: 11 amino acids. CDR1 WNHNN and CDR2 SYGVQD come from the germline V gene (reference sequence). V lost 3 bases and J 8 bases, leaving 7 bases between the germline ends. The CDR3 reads CASSDGFGYTF. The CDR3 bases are TGCGCCAGCAGTGACGGGTTCGGCTACACCTTC.

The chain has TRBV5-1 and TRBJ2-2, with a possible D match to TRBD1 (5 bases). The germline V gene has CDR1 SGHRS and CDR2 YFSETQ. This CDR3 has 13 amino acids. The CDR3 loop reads CVPSAGRTGELFF. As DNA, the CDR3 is TGCGTCCCGTCGGCAGGGCGTACCGGGGAGCTGTTTTTT.

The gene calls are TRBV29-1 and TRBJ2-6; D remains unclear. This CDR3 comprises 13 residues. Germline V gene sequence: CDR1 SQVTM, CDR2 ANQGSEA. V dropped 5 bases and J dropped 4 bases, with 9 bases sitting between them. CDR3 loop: CSVSFGGANVLTF. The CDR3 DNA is TGCAGCGTTTCTTTCGGGGGGGCCAACGTCCTGACTTTC. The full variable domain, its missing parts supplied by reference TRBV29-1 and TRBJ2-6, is SAVISQKPSRDICQRGTSLTIQCQVDSQVTMMFWYRQQPGQSLTLIATANQGSEATYESGFVIDKFPISRPNLTFSTLTVSNMSPEDSSIYLCSVSFGGANVLTFGAGSRLTVL.

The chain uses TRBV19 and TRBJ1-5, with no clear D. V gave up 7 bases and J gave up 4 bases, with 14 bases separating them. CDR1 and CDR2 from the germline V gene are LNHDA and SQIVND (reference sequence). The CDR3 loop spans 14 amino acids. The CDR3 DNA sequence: TGTGCCAGTAACTTTCTGTCGATGAATCAGCCCCAGCATTTT. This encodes CASNFLSMNQPQHF. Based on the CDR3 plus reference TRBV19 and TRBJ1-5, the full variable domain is DGGITQSPKYLFRKEGQNVTLSCEQNLNHDAMYWYRQDPGQGLRLIYYSQIVNDFQKGDIAEGYSVSREKKESFPLTVTSAQKNPTAFYLCASNFLSMNQPQHFGDGTRLSIL.

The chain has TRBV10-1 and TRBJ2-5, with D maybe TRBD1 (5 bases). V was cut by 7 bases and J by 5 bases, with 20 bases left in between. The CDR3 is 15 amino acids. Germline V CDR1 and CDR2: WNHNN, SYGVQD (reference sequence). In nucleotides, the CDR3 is TGCGCCAGCACCCTCAGGGTTCTATCCAACGAGACCCAGTACTTC. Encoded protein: CASTLRVLSNETQYF.

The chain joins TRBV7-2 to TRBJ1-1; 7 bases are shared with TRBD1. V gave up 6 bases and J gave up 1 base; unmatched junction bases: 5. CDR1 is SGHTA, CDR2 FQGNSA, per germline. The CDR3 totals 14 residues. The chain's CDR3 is CASSRGGSNTEAFF. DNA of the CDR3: TGTGCCAGCAGTCGAGGGGGCTCGAACACTGAAGCTTTCTTT.

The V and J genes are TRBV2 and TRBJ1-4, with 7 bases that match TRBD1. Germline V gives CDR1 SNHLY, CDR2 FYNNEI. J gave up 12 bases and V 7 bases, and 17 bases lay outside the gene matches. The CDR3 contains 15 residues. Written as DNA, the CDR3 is TGTGCCAGCATTATATATGGAGGGGTGCAGGGGGAACTGTTTTTT. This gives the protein CASIIYGGVQGELFF.

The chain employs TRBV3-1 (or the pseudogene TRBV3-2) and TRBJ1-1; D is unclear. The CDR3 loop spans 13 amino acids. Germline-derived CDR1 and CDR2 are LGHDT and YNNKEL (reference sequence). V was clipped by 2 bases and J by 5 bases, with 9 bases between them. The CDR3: CASSQISRTEAFF. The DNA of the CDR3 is TGTGCCAGCAGCCAAATTTCCAGGACTGAAGCTTTCTTT.

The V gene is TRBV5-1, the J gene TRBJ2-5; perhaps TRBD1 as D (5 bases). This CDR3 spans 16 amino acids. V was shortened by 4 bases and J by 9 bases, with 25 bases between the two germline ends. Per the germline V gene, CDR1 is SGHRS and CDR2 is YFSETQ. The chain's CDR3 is CASSPTTSQGTLPQYF. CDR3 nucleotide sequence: TGCGCCAGCAGCCCAACGACAAGTCAGGGAACCCTTCCCCAGTACTTC.

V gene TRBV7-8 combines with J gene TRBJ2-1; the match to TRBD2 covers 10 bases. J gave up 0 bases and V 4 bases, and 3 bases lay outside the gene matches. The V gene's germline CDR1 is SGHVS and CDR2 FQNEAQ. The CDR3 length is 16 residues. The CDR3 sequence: CASSSPSGSSYNEQFF. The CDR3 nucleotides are TGTGCCAGCAGCTCTCCTAGCGGGAGCTCCTACAATGAGCAGTTCTTC.

Written as DNA, the CDR3 is TGTGCCAGCAGATCGACAGGGTATGGCTACACCTTC. It is translated as CASRSTGYGYTF. The V gene is TRBV2, the J gene TRBJ1-2; TRBD1 aligns across 7 bases. V gave up 6 bases and J gave up 5 bases; unmatched junction bases: 3. Per the germline V gene, CDR1 is SNHLY and CDR2 is FYNNEI. The CDR3 runs to 12 residues.

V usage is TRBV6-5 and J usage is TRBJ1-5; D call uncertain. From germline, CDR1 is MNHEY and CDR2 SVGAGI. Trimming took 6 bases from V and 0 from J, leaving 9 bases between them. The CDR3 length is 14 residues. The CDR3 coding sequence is TGTGCCAGCAGCGAGGTGATTAGCAATCAGCCCCAGCATTTT. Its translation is CASSEVISNQPQHF.

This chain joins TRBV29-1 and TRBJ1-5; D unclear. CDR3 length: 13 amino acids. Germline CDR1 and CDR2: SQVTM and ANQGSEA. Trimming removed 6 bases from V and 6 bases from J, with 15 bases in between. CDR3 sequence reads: CSVRGSEGQPQHF. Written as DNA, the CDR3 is TGCAGCGTCAGAGGTTCAGAAGGTCAGCCCCAGCATTTT.

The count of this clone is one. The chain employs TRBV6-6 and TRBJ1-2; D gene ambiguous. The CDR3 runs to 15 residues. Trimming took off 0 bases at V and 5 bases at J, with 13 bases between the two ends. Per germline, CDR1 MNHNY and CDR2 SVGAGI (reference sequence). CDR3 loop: CASSYSIGGNYGYTF. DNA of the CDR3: TGTGCCAGCAGTTACTCGATTGGAGGGAATTATGGCTACACCTTC.

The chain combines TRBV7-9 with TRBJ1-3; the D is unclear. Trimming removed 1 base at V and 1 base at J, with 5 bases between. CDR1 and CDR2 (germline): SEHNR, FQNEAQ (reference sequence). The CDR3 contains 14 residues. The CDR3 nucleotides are TGTGCCAGCAGCTTAGAGCAATCTGGAAACACCATATATTTT. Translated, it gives CASSLEQSGNTIYF.

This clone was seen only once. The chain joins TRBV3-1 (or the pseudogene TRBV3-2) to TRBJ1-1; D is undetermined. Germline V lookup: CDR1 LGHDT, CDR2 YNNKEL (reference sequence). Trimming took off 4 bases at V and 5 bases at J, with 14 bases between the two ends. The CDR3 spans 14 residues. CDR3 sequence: CASSPGNARTEAFF. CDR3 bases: TGTGCCAGCAGCCCTGGCAACGCGAGGACTGAAGCTTTCTTT.

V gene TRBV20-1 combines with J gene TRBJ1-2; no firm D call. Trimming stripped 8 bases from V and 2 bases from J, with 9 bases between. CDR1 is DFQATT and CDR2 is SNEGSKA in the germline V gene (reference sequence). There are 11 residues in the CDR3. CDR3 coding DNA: TGCAGTACCAGCGAAAACTATGGCTACACCTTC. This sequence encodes CSTSENYGYTF.